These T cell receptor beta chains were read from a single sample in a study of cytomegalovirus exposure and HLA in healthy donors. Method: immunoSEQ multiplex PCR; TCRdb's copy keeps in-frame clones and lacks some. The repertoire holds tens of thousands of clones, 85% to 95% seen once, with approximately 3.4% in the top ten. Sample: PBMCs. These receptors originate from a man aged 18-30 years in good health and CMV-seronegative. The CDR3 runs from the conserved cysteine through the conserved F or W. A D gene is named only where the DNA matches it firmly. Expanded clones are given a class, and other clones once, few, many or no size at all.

CDR3aa: CASRPPGMGGYTF; CDR3nt: TGTGCCAGCAGACCCCCAGGGATGGGTGGCTACACCTTC; v_gene: TRBV6-5; d_gene: NA; j_gene: TRBJ1-2; abundance: NA; len: 13
CDR3aa: CASSPLSTGGEAFF; CDR3nt: TGTGCCAGCAGTCCCCTTTCGACAGGAGGAGAAGCTTTCTTT; v_gene: TRBV6-1; d_gene: NA; j_gene: TRBJ1-1; abundance: NA; len: 14
CDR3aa: CASSLGDSYGYTF; CDR3nt: TGCGCCAGCAGCTTGGGGGACAGCTATGGCTACACCTTC; v_gene: TRBV5-1; d_gene: TRBD1; j_gene: TRBJ1-2; abundance: once; len: 13
CDR3aa: CASSAGTVGTLAKNIQYF; CDR3nt: TGTGCCAGCAGCGCTGGGACAGTAGGAACCCTAGCCAAAAACATTCAGTACTTC; v_gene: TRBV9; d_gene: TRBD1; j_gene: TRBJ2-4; abundance: NA; len: 18
CDR3aa: CASTGQGNTEAFF; CDR3nt: TGTGCCAGCACTGGACAGGGGAACACTGAAGCTTTCTTT; v_gene: TRBV6-6; d_gene: TRBD1; j_gene: TRBJ1-1; abundance: NA; len: 13
CDR3aa: CASKFRLEGRWAEAFF; CDR3nt: TGTGCCAGCAAATTTCGGCTCGAGGGAAGGTGGGCTGAAGCTTTCTTT; v_gene: TRBV27; d_gene: NA; j_gene: TRBJ1-1; abundance: NA; len: 16
CDR3aa: CAMLRQGSAGEQYF; CDR3nt: TGTGCCATGCTTAGACAGGGGAGTGCTGGGGAGCAGTACTTC; v_gene: TRBV2; d_gene: TRBD1; j_gene: TRBJ2-7; abundance: NA; len: 14
CDR3aa: CASSVIPGTGRAFF; CDR3nt: TGTGCCAGTAGTGTCATTCCCGGGACAGGGCGGGCTTTCTTT; v_gene: TRBV19; d_gene: TRBD1; j_gene: TRBJ1-1; abundance: NA; len: 14
CDR3aa: CASSSGNSGYTF; CDR3nt: TGTGCCAGCAGTTCAGGGAACTCTGGCTACACCTTC; v_gene: TRBV28; d_gene: NA; j_gene: TRBJ1-2; abundance: NA; len: 12
CDR3aa: CASSITGGHEQFF; CDR3nt: TGTGCCAGCAGCATCACGGGGGGGCATGAGCAGTTCTTC; v_gene: TRBV7-2; d_gene: TRBD2; j_gene: TRBJ2-1; abundance: NA; len: 13
CDR3aa: CASSSTGTGWTGELFF; CDR3nt: TGTGCCAGCAGCTCCACCGGGACAGGGTGGACCGGGGAGCTGTTTTTT; v_gene: TRBV9; d_gene: TRBD1; j_gene: TRBJ2-2; abundance: once; len: 16
CDR3aa: CASSPGPTGSWAGELFF; CDR3nt: TGTGCCAGCAGCCCGGGGCCGACAGGGAGTTGGGCCGGGGAGCTGTTTTTT; v_gene: TRBV5-6; d_gene: TRBD1; j_gene: TRBJ2-2; abundance: NA; len: 17
CDR3aa: CASRTTRGAETQYF; CDR3nt: TGTGCCAGCAGGACGACTAGGGGAGCAGAGACCCAGTACTTC; v_gene: TRBV28; d_gene: NA; j_gene: TRBJ2-5; abundance: NA; len: 14
CDR3aa: CASSVEEGGDQPQHF; CDR3nt: TGTGCCAGCAGCGTAGAAGAGGGGGGGGATCAGCCCCAGCATTTT; v_gene: TRBV9; d_gene: NA; j_gene: TRBJ1-5; abundance: NA; len: 15
CDR3aa: CASSPPGLGSYEQYF; CDR3nt: TGTGCCAGCAGCCCACCAGGGCTTGGCTCCTACGAGCAGTACTTC; v_gene: TRBV5-6; d_gene: NA; j_gene: TRBJ2-7; abundance: NA; len: 15
CDR3aa: CASSVGEGTTDTQYF; CDR3nt: TGTGCCAGCAGCGTAGGGGAGGGGACGACAGATACGCAGTATTTT; v_gene: TRBV9; d_gene: TRBD2; j_gene: TRBJ2-3; abundance: NA; len: 15